Below, one T cell receptor (beta chain) is given with its context. No antigen is known for it. The data originate from a study of Tregs in tolerant kidney transplant recipients. Profiling relied on immunoSEQ multiplex PCR, and the TCRdb table lists in-frame clones only, not all of them. The sample records under 90,000 clones, around 90% being singletons. The CDR3 totals 13 residues. V lost 2 bases and J lost 3, with 8 bases in between. Germline CDR1 reads MNHNY; CDR2 reads SVGAGI (reference sequence). Related graft donors supplied nonmyeloablative bone marrow transplants, and mixed chimerism was transient. General study findings and limits: Validation in larger populations is needed because few patients were studied.

This clonotype was obtained from a human patient who received a combined kidney and bone marrow transplant. Some T cells may be graft donor cells. The chain couples TRBV6-6 to TRBJ2-7, with D tentatively TRBD1 (6 bases). Here the sequenced sample was CD4+ T cells from blood (PBMCs), taken 24 months after the transplant. The CDR3: CASSYRTDYEQYF. The CDR3 DNA sequence: TGTGCCAGCAGTTACCGGACAGACTACGAGCAGTACTTC.